These T cell receptor beta chains were read from a single sample in a study of cytomegalovirus exposure and HLA in healthy donors. Measured with immunoSEQ multiplex PCR; TCRdb has only the in-frame clones, and not every one. The sample data list fewer than 150,000 clones. The source material was PBMCs. The receptor set was obtained from a man aged 40-50 years in good health and CMV-seronegative. Both conserved end residues are trimmed from each CDR3. The order of the fields is J gene, V gene, CDR3 protein.

J gene: NA; V gene: TRBV2; CDR3 protein: ASSPGRNEQY
J gene: TRBJ1-2; V gene: TRBV4-3; CDR3 protein: ASSRGGSYGYT
J gene: TRBJ1-6; V gene: TRBV18; CDR3 protein: ASSTGPGNSPLH
J gene: TRBJ1-6; V gene: TRBV6-5; CDR3 protein: ASSRGQGDSPLH
J gene: TRBJ1-1; V gene: TRBV4-3; CDR3 protein: ASSQSPPGQGRTEAF
J gene: TRBJ2-7; V gene: TRBV9; CDR3 protein: ASSVDSLAYEQY
J gene: TRBJ2-3; V gene: TRBV10-1; CDR3 protein: ASSDPGQGDPDTQY
J gene: TRBJ1-2; V gene: TRBV5-5; CDR3 protein: ASSLTGTPVYGYT
J gene: TRBJ1-5; V gene: TRBV4-2; CDR3 protein: ASSQGLTQGPGDQPQH
J gene: TRBJ2-7; V gene: TRBV6-1; CDR3 protein: ASSEAGTGGEQY
J gene: TRBJ1-1; V gene: TRBV18; CDR3 protein: ASLTGFNTEAF
J gene: TRBJ2-1; V gene: TRBV19; CDR3 protein: ASSIDGGGGSGEQF
J gene: TRBJ1-1; V gene: TRBV27; CDR3 protein: ASSSGAFDTEAF
J gene: TRBJ2-2; V gene: TRBV7-2; CDR3 protein: ASSLGRAGLNTGELF
J gene: TRBJ1-2; V gene: TRBV19; CDR3 protein: ASRPDSRDGYT
J gene: TRBJ1-1; V gene: TRBV6-5; CDR3 protein: ASSSRQLTEAF
J gene: TRBJ2-5; V gene: TRBV4-1; CDR3 protein: ASSLTDPLGLAGEGGTQY
J gene: TRBJ2-1; V gene: TRBV25-1; CDR3 protein: ASSLQLEGEQF
J gene: TRBJ2-3; V gene: TRBV4-3; CDR3 protein: ASSHYPTDTQY
J gene: TRBJ1-1; V gene: TRBV7-2; CDR3 protein: ASSLGSGNPEAF
J gene: TRBJ2-5; V gene: TRBV7-9; CDR3 protein: ASSLALTGQETQY
J gene: NA; V gene: TRBV5-1; CDR3 protein: ASSFGRVRDYEQY
J gene: TRBJ2-7; V gene: TRBV6-1; CDR3 protein: ASKRDGEQY
J gene: TRBJ2-6; V gene: TRBV7-2; CDR3 protein: ASSLRSSGANVLT
J gene: TRBJ2-7; V gene: TRBV9; CDR3 protein: ASSVGTVLEQY
J gene: TRBJ1-2; V gene: TRBV5-6; CDR3 protein: ASSLPGFYGYT
J gene: TRBJ2-3; V gene: TRBV5-1; CDR3 protein: ASSLGQGRDTQY
J gene: TRBJ1-1; V gene: TRBV21-1; CDR3 protein: ASSKKRRGRENTEAF
J gene: TRBJ2-3; V gene: TRBV5-4; CDR3 protein: ASSPGRDFTDTQY
J gene: TRBJ1-2; V gene: TRBV5-1; CDR3 protein: ASSLDPDGANGYT
J gene: TRBJ1-2; V gene: TRBV4-1; CDR3 protein: ASSQGTTGYYGYT
J gene: TRBJ1-2; V gene: TRBV7-9; CDR3 protein: ASSRDRVPYYGYT
J gene: TRBJ1-5; V gene: TRBV18; CDR3 protein: ASSPSGGSNQPQH
J gene: TRBJ1-4; V gene: TRBV10-3; CDR3 protein: AISSGQAKKLF
J gene: TRBJ2-1; V gene: TRBV6-5; CDR3 protein: ASSLTSGPYNEQF
J gene: TRBJ1-1; V gene: TRBV13; CDR3 protein: ASSPQGGRGTEAF